These 19 T cell receptor beta chains originate from one sample sequenced in a study of T-cell memory formation after mild COVID-19. TCRdb ran MiXCR on the 5' RACE reads and lists one entry per CDR3 protein. The sample records almost 350,000 distinct CDR3 sequences, under 25% being singletons. The sample was PBMCs or a T cell subset sorted from them (not recorded which). The receptors derive from a man between 18 and 29 years old who had mild COVID-19 (a few samples of this study predate the infection). Cell type and time point are not known.

This clonotype was detected a few times. This chain links TRBV21-1 with TRBJ1-2; the DNA was not used to check the table's D call, TRBD1. TRBV21-1 is listed as a pseudogene. This CDR3 has 14 residues. This chain's CDR3 is CDTQLRGFNYGYTF. The CDR3 region has the DNA TGTGATACCCAACTTCGGGGGTTTAACTATGGCTACACCTTC.

This clonotype was counted only a few times. The chain is built from TRBV20-1 and TRBJ1-1; D is unresolved. CDR1 and CDR2 from the germline V gene are DFQATT and SNEGSKA (reference sequence). V gave up 1 base and J gave up 7 bases, with 13 bases separating them. The CDR3 contains 13 residues. The CDR3: CSARGAIVLEAFF. DNA of the CDR3: TGCAGTGCTAGAGGTGCGATCGTGCTTGAAGCTTTCTTT.

This chain joins TRBV4-1 and TRBJ2-5; weak D call: TRBD2 (7 bases). V was shortened by 7 bases and J by 5 bases, with 14 bases between the two germline ends. Germline V gene sequence: CDR1 MGHRA, CDR2 YSYEKL. The length of the CDR3 is 13 residues. The CDR3 sequence is CASKGGGRETQYF. The CDR3, as DNA: TGCGCCAGCAAGGGGGGGGGAAGGGAGACCCAGTACTTC.

Ten or more counts support this clonotype. CDR3 DNA: TGCAGCGTGGTGGTAGCGGGACAGACCTACGAGCAGTACGTC. Amino acid sequence: CSVVVAGQTYEQYV. The genes are TRBV29-1 and TRBJ2-7; D is perhaps TRBD2 (8 bases). The germline V and J ends were trimmed by 6 bases and 2 bases, with 17 bases remaining between them. The CDR3 has 14 amino acids. Germline CDR1 SQVTM, CDR2 ANQGSEA.

The J gene is TRBJ1-2, the V gene TRBV4-2; TRBD1 aligns across 10 bases. The CDR3 consists of 15 residues. Losses at the gene ends were 7 bases for V and 6 bases for J; bases not matched to a gene: 11. In germline, CDR1 is LGHNA, CDR2 YNFKEQ. CDR3 loop: CASTPGTGQGNGYTF. For the CDR3, the DNA is TGTGCCAGCACCCCGGGAACGGGACAGGGGAATGGCTACACCTTC.

A few counts support this clonotype. The chain uses TRBV24-1 and TRBJ1-5, with 7 bases that match TRBD1. The V segment lost 4 bases and the J segment 4 bases; nucleotides outside the gene matches: 9. The germline V gene has CDR1 KGHDR and CDR2 SFDVKD. The length of the CDR3 is 16 residues. DNA for the CDR3: TGTGCCACCAGTGAAAAAAACCGGGACAGAAATCAGCCCCAGCATTTT. This encodes CATSEKNRDRNQPQHF.

This chain joins TRBV2 and TRBJ1-2, with D possibly matching TRBD1 (5 bases). Germline CDR1 SNHLY, CDR2 FYNNEI. The CDR3 consists of 14 residues. Trimming took off 6 bases at V and 5 bases at J, with 16 bases between the two ends. CDR3 coding DNA: TGTGCCAGCAGGGGTGGACACCCGACTTATGGCTACACCTTC. As protein: CASRGGHPTYGYTF.

The table lists this clonotype with a few counts. The rearrangement joins TRBV5-1 to TRBJ2-3; 16 bases fit TRBD2. This CDR3 has 20 amino acids. The V gene end was trimmed by 5 bases and the J gene end by 4 bases; junction bases not matched to a gene: 16. CDR1 and CDR2 (germline): SGHRS, YFSETQ. CDR3 bases: TGCGCCAGCAGTTCCCTTCCGGGACTAGCGGGGGGGACCGTGGCAGATACGCAGTATTTT. Translation gives CASSSLPGLAGGTVADTQYF.

This chain joins TRBV14 and TRBJ2-3; D not resolved. Germline CDR1 SGHDN, CDR2 FVKESK. Trimming stripped 4 bases from V and 5 bases from J, with 7 bases between. The CDR3 is made up of 12 amino acids. CDR3 sequence: CASSRIRDTQYF. The CDR3 nucleotides are TGTGCCAGCAGCCGGATACGAGATACGCAGTATTTT.

A few counts support this clonotype. The chain recombines TRBV7-6 with TRBJ2-3; D remains ambiguous. Germline V gene lookup returns CDR1 SGHVS and CDR2 FNYEAQ. The germline V and J ends were trimmed by 1 base and 4 bases, with 9 bases remaining between them. The CDR3 length is 14 residues. Here the CDR3 DNA reads TGTGCCAGCAGCTTAGACGGAAGGCCAGATACGCAGTATTTT. Translation gives CASSLDGRPDTQYF.

Regarding this clonotype: Relative to the germline gene, one junction end is altered; a read error may explain this. The gene calls are TRBV7-6 and TRBJ2-3; the D is unclear. The CDR3 length is 11 residues. Germline CDR1 is SGHVS and CDR2 is FNYEAQ. The CDR3 nucleotides are TGTGCCAGCAGCCCCACAGATACGAAGTATTTT. Translating gives CASSPTDTKYF.

A few counts support this clonotype. The chain combines TRBV11-2 with TRBJ1-2; D is uncertain. Deletions cut 5 bases from V and 7 bases from J, with 14 bases between. The CDR3 is 13 amino acids. The germline V gene has CDR1 SGHAT and CDR2 FQNNGV. CDR3 amino acids: CASSPSGLSGYTF. The DNA of the CDR3 is TGTGCCAGCAGCCCCTCCGGTCTATCTGGCTACACCTTC.

The gene calls are TRBV5-5 and TRBJ1-5; 7 nucleotides line up with TRBD1. Germline CDR1 reads SGHKS; CDR2 reads YYEKEE (reference sequence). This CDR3 has 15 amino acids. J gave up 4 bases and V 0 bases, and 4 bases lay outside the gene matches. The DNA of the CDR3 is TGTGCCAGCAGCTTGGCAGGGGGTGGGAATCAGCCCCAGCATTTT. Protein sequence: CASSLAGGGNQPQHF. Together with reference TRBV5-5 and TRBJ1-5, the CDR3 gives the full variable domain: DAGVTQSPTHLIKTRGQQVTLRCSPISGHKSVSWYQQVLGQGPQFIFQYYEKEERGRGNFPDRFSARQFPNYSSELNVNALLLGDSALYLCASSLAGGGNQPQHFGDGTRLSIL.

The chain recombines TRBV2 with TRBJ1-2; no clear D gene. The CDR3 length is 13 residues. V lost 6 bases and J 11 bases, leaving 19 bases between the germline ends. In germline, CDR1 is SNHLY, CDR2 FYNNEI. The DNA for the CDR3 is TGTGCCAGCAGGGCAACCTCCGAAATGAGGTACACCTTC. Translating gives CASRATSEMRYTF.

This chain uses TRBV4-3 with TRBJ1-2; D not certain. CDR3 length equals 13 residues. Trimming pared 0 bases from V and 11 bases from J, leaving 13 bases between. Germline-derived CDR1 and CDR2 are LGHNA and YSLEER. The CDR3 DNA follows: TGCGCCAGCAGCCAAGATCTAATCACCCGGTACACCTTC. Amino acid sequence: CASSQDLITRYTF.

The J gene is TRBJ1-1, the V gene TRBV28; D not certain. The CDR3 totals 13 residues. Per germline, CDR1 MDHEN and CDR2 SYDVKM. Trimming stripped 10 bases from V and 1 base from J, with 13 bases between. In nucleotides, the CDR3 is TGTGCCACCCGCTTCTTTGAGAACACTGAAGCTTTCTTT. Protein sequence: CATRFFENTEAFF.

This clonotype has only a few counts. V is TRBV12-3 or TRBV12-4 and J is TRBJ1-5, with a weak D call TRBD1 (6 bases). V was shortened by 7 bases and J by 6 bases, with 16 bases between the two germline ends. CDR3 length: 14 amino acids. CDR3 sequence (DNA): TGTGCCAGCACCCCGGGACACCCTGGTCAGCCCCAGCATTTT. It codes for CASTPGHPGQPQHF.

This clonotype showed up just once. The V gene is TRBV6-4, the J gene TRBJ2-1, with a possible D match to TRBD2 (6 bases). Deletions cut 6 bases from V and 5 bases from J, with 20 bases between. The CDR3 extends over 16 amino acids. In germline, CDR1 is MRHNA, CDR2 SNTAGT. Here the CDR3 reads CASSRGRGAPHNEQFF. The CDR3 region has the DNA TGTGCCAGCAGCCGGGGGAGAGGGGCGCCTCACAATGAGCAGTTCTTC.

This chain uses TRBV7-9 with TRBJ2-1; TRBD1 might be the D (6 bases). Deletions cut 10 bases from V and 0 bases from J, with 22 bases between. Germline values: CDR1 SEHNR, CDR2 FQNEAQ (reference sequence). This CDR3 region has 17 residues. CDR3 sequence: CATSRGIQGSSYNEQFF. In DNA, the CDR3 is TGTGCCACCTCTAGAGGTATACAGGGAAGCTCCTACAATGAGCAGTTCTTC.